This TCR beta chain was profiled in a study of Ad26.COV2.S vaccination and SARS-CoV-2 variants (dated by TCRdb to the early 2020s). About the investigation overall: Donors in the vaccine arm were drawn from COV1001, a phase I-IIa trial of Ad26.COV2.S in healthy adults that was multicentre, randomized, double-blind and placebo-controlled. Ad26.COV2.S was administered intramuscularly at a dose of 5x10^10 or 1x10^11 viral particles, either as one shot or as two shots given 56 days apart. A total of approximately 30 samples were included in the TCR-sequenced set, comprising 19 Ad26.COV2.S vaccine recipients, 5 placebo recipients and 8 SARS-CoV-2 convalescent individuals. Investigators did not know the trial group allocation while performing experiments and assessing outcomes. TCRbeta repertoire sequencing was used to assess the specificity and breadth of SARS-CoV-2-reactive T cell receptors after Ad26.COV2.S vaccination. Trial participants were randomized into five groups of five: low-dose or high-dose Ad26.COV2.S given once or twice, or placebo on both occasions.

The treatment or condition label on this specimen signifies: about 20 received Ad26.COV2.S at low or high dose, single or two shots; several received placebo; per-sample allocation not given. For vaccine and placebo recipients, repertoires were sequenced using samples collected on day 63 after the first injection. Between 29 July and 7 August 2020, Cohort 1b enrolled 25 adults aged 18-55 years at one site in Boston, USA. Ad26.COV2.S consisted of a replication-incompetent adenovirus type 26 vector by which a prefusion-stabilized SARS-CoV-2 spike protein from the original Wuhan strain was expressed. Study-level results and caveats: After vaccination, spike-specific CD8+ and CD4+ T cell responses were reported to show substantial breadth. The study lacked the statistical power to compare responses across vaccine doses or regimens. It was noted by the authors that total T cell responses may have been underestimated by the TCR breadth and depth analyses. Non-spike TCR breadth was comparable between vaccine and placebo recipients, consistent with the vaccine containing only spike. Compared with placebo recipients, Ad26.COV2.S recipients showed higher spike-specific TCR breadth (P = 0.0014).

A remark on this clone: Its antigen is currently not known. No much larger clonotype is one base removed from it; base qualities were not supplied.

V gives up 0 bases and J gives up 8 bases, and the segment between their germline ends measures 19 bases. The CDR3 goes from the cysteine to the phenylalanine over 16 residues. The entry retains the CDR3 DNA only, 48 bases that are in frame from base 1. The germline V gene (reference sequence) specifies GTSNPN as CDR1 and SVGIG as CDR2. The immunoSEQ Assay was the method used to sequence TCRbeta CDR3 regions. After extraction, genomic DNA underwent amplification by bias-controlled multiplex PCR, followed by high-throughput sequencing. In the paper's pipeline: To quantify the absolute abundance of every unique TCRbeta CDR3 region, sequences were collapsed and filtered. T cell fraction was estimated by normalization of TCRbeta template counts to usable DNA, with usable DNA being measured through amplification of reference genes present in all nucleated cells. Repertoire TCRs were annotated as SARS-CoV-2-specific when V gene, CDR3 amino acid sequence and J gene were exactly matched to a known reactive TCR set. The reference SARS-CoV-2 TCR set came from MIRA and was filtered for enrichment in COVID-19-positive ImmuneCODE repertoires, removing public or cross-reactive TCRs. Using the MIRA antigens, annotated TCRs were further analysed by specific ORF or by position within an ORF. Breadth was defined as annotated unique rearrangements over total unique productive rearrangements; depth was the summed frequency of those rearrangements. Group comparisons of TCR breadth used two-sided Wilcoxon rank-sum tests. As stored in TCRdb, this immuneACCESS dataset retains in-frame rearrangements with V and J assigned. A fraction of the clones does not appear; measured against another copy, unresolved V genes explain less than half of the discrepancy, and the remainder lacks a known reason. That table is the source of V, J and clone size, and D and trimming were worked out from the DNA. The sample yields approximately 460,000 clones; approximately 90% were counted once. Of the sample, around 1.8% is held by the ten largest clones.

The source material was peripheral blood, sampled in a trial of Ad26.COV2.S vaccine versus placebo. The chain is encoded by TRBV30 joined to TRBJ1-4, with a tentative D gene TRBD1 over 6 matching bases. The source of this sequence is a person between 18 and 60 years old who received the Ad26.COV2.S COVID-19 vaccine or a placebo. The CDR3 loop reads CAWSVLLAGVKEKLFF. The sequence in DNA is TGTGCCTGGAGTGTACTATTAGCAGGGGTTAAAGAAAAACTGTTTTTT.